This TCR beta chain was captured by sequencing in a study of blood T cell repertoires in COVID-19. On the study more broadly: The United States, Italy and Spain provided the acute and convalescent COVID-19 samples.

V shed 4 bases, J shed 5 bases, and the junction held 1 base outside the gene matches. CDR1 and CDR2 (germline): GTSNPN, SVGIG (reference sequence). The length of the CDR3 is 11 residues. In the original processing: Researchers report that nucleated cell counts were estimated from reference gene primer amplification. The repertoire was sequenced with immunoSEQ multiplex PCR; TCRdb's copy has only in-frame clones and lacks some. The V and J calls and clone size were taken over from that table, and D and trimming were inferred from the DNA. The sample holds 200,000 to 250,000 clones, around 80% seen once.

The sequenced material came from peripheral blood. The sequence came from a woman aged 55-69 years who had recovered from COVID-19. This chain connects TRBV30 to TRBJ2-5, with 7 bases matching TRBD1. Written as DNA, the CDR3 is TGTGCCTGGACGACAGGGGAGACCCAGTACTTC. Its translation: CAWTTGETQYF.